The rows below give T cell receptor beta chains drawn from one sample of a study of shared clonotypes between healthy human individuals. Data came from immunoSEQ multiplex PCR; TCRdb stores just in-frame clones and leaves some out. The repertoire holds some 500,000 clones, with approximately 77% as singletons. Sample: PBMCs. The receptors shown here come from a woman in her 40s in good health. Some clones in this sample may be carry-over from other donors' samples. CDR3s include the opening cysteine and the closing phenylalanine or tryptophan. Fields, in order: J gene, clone size, D gene, V gene, CDR3 protein, CDR3 DNA. A D gene is named only where the DNA matches it firmly. The size field is filled for only some rows; it gives once, few, many or a size class.

TRBJ2-1,-,-,TRBV4-3,CASSQVSRSYNEQFF,TGCGCCAGCAGCCAAGTCTCACGCTCCTACAATGAGCAGTTCTTC
TRBJ2-3,-,-,TRBV5-1,CASSLAGDGTDTQYF,TGCGCCAGCAGCTTGGCAGGGGACGGGACAGATACGCAGTATTTT
TRBJ2-7,few,TRBD2,TRBV9,CASSVRGVGYEQYF,TGTGCCAGCAGCGTACGGGGGGTAGGATACGAGCAGTACTTC
TRBJ2-3,-,-,TRBV5-4,CASSLQSSTDTQYF,TGTGCCAGCAGCTTGCAATCCAGCACAGATACGCAGTATTTT
TRBJ2-7,many,TRBD2,TRBV5-4,CASSLAAASGSSEQYF,TGTGCCAGCAGCTTGGCCGCGGCTAGCGGGAGTAGCGAGCAGTACTTC
TRBJ1-1,-,-,TRBV5-1,CASSPPGAGASEAFF,TGCGCCAGCAGCCCACCGGGGGCGGGGGCCTCTGAAGCTTTCTTT
TRBJ1-3,-,-,TRBV19,CASSMGGNTIYF,TGTGCCAGTAGTATGGGCGGAAACACCATATATTTT
TRBJ2-5,once,-,TRBV2,CASSKQGQETQYF,TGTGCCAGCAGCAAACAGGGTCAAGAGACCCAGTACTTC
TRBJ2-7,-,-,TRBV25-1,CASGPGGYEQYF,TGTGCCAGCGGTCCCGGGGGCTACGAGCAGTACTTC
TRBJ2-5,-,-,TRBV29-1,CSVSSGETQYF,TGCAGCGTTAGTTCTGGAGAGACCCAGTACTTC
TRBJ2-4,-,-,TRBV9,CASSPVPGGNIQYF,TGTGCCAGCAGCCCGGTCCCCGGGGGAAACATTCAGTACTTC
TRBJ2-7,-,TRBD2,TRBV29-1,CSVGGLAGVSSYEQYF,TGCAGCGTTGGGGGACTAGCGGGAGTAAGTTCCTACGAGCAGTACTTC
TRBJ1-5,-,-,TRBV10-3,CAISEEVGNQPQHF,TGTGCCATCAGTGAGGAGGTGGGGAATCAGCCCCAGCATTTT
TRBJ2-1,-,TRBD2,TRBV10-3,CAIGTSENEQFF,TGTGCCATCGGGACTAGCGAGAATGAGCAGTTCTTC
TRBJ1-1,-,-,TRBV28,CASSSAGVGAFF,TGTGCCAGCAGTTCCGCGGGGGTTGGAGCTTTCTTT
TRBJ1-2,many,-,TRBV5-1,CASSLGGTGSYYGYTF,TGCGCCAGCAGCTTGGGAGGGACGGGATCTTACTATGGCTACACCTTC
TRBJ2-5,-,-,TRBV30,CAWSVSRDETQYF,TGTGCCTGGAGTGTAAGCAGGGATGAGACCCAGTACTTC
TRBJ2-3,-,-,TRBV29-1,CSVEGPGTSSTDTQYF,TGCAGCGTTGAAGGGCCAGGGACTTCCTCCACAGATACGCAGTATTTT
TRBJ2-1,-,-,TRBV20-1,CSAALRNEQFF,TGCAGTGCCGCCCTTAGAAATGAGCAGTTCTTC
TRBJ2-1,-,TRBD2,TRBV11-3,CASSEGLADYNEQFF,TGTGCCAGCAGCGAGGGACTAGCGGATTACAATGAGCAGTTCTTC
TRBJ1-4,-,-,TRBV5-1,CASSRERGNEKLFF,TGCGCCAGCAGCCGAGAACGGGGGAATGAAAAACTGTTTTTT
TRBJ1-5,once,-,TRBV19,CASIGQTSNQPQHF,TGTGCCAGTATTGGACAAACTAGCAATCAGCCCCAGCATTTT
TRBJ2-5,-,TRBD1,TRBV4-1,CASSQARDSQETQYF,TGCGCCAGCAGCCAAGCCCGGGACAGCCAAGAGACCCAGTACTTC
TRBJ2-3,-,TRBD2,TRBV4-2,CASSQEGAGGADTQYF,TGTGCCAGCAGCCAAGAAGGGGCGGGAGGAGCAGATACGCAGTATTTT
TRBJ2-7,-,-,TRBV4-3,CASSQGLGEVYEQYF,TGCGCCAGCAGCCAAGGTCTCGGGGAGGTGTACGAGCAGTACTTC
TRBJ1-4,-,TRBD1,TRBV28,CASSPTTGGLVMRLFF,TGTGCCAGCAGTCCGACGACAGGGGGGCTAGTTATGAGACTGTTTTTT
TRBJ1-4,-,-,TRBV4-1,CASSQISVATNEKLFF,TGCGCCAGCAGCCAGATCTCCGTCGCAACTAATGAAAAACTGTTTTTT
TRBJ1-5,-,TRBD1,TRBV4-1,CASSQDRGRDQPQHF,TGCGCCAGCAGCCAGGACAGGGGGCGGGATCAGCCCCAGCATTTT
TRBJ2-6,-,-,TRBV8-2,CGSELITQSRANVLTF,TGTGGCAGTGAATTAATAACACAAAGTCGGGCCAACGTCCTGACTTTC
TRBJ2-7,-,TRBD1,TRBV4-3,CASSQDFGGQGAYEQYF,TGCGCCAGCAGCCAAGATTTCGGCGGACAGGGGGCCTACGAGCAGTACTTC
TRBJ2-3,-,TRBD2,TRBV29-1,CSLPLVAGVLDTQYF,TGCAGCCTCCCCTTGGTAGCGGGAGTTTTAGATACGCAGTATTTT
TRBJ2-7,-,TRBD2,TRBV5-1,CASSLGTSGSSYEQYF,TGCGCCAGCAGCTTGGGGACTAGCGGGAGTTCCTACGAGCAGTACTTC
TRBJ2-1,once,-,TRBV18,CASSPREPLDNEQFF,TGTGCCAGCTCACCACGAGAACCGCTCGACAATGAGCAGTTCTTC
TRBJ2-3,-,TRBD2,TRBV6-1,CASRLAGGPPDTQYF,TGTGCCAGCAGACTAGCGGGAGGGCCCCCAGATACGCAGTATTTT
TRBJ2-5,-,-,TRBV18,CASSPLDGAGQETQYF,TGTGCCAGCTCACCACTCGACGGGGCAGGCCAAGAGACCCAGTACTTC
TRBJ1-1,-,-,TRBV6-6,CASRHREAFF,TGTGCCAGCAGACACAGGGAAGCTTTCTTT
TRBJ2-1,-,-,TRBV28,CASSFSGQSYNEQFF,TGTGCCAGCAGTTTCTCGGGACAATCCTACAATGAGCAGTTCTTC
TRBJ2-7,few,TRBD2,TRBV5-4,CASSLGGGEQYF,TGTGCCAGCAGCTTGGGGGGGGGCGAGCAGTACTTC
TRBJ2-7,-,TRBD1,TRBV19,CASSFGQGDYEQYF,TGTGCCAGTAGTTTCGGACAGGGGGACTACGAGCAGTACTTC
TRBJ1-1,-,TRBD1,TRBV28,CASRPTGTGNLEAFF,TGTGCCAGCAGACCCACCGGGACAGGGAACCTTGAAGCTTTCTTT
TRBJ2-7,-,-,TRBV29-1,CGVEVWAEAGTRQSSYEQYF,TGCGGCGTTGAAGTCTGGGCAGAGGCGGGTACCCGACAGAGCTCCTACGAGCAGTACTTC
TRBJ2-5,-,-,TRBV15,CATSSRGLIQETQYF,TGTGCCACCAGCAGCCGAGGACTTATTCAAGAGACCCAGTACTTC
TRBJ1-2,-,-,TRBV28,CASSSPGAYYGYTF,TGTGCCAGCAGTTCCCCGGGGGCTTACTATGGCTACACCTTC
TRBJ2-5,many,-,TRBV20-1,CSAAPRGSQYF,TGCAGTGCAGCGCCCAGGGGTAGCCAGTACTTC
TRBJ2-5,once,-,TRBV7-2,CASSQQGSETQYF,TGTGCCAGCAGCCAACAGGGTTCAGAGACCCAGTACTTC
TRBJ1-5,-,-,TRBV19,CASSMVPGVNQPQHF,TGTGCCAGTAGTATGGTGCCAGGCGTCAATCAGCCCCAGCATTTT
TRBJ2-5,-,TRBD2,TRBV10-3,CAISESRTSGFEETQYF,TGTGCCATCAGTGAGTCACGGACTAGCGGGTTCGAAGAGACCCAGTACTTC
TRBJ2-7,once,-,TRBV19,CASSIRINSYEQYF,TGTGCCAGTAGTATCCGGATCAACTCCTACGAGCAGTACTTC
TRBJ2-7,-,TRBD2,TRBV5-4,CASSLVRTSGGDEQYF,TGTGCCAGCAGCTTGGTCCGTACTAGCGGGGGCGACGAGCAGTACTTC
TRBJ2-5,-,-,TRBV7-2,CASSVTGETQYF,TGTGCCAGCAGCGTCACGGGCGAGACCCAGTACTTC
TRBJ1-3,-,-,TRBV9,CASSVGTVGNTIYF,TGTGCCAGCAGCGTAGGGACTGTCGGAAACACCATATATTTT
TRBJ2-5,once,TRBD2,TRBV15,CATSRDRSGGPETQYF,TGTGCCACCAGCAGAGATCGGTCGGGAGGCCCCGAGACCCAGTACTTC
TRBJ2-7,many,TRBD1,TRBV6-5,CASSYGQGYYEQYF,TGTGCCAGCAGTTACGGACAGGGATACTACGAGCAGTACTTC
TRBJ2-7,few,TRBD2,TRBV7-6,CASSLGGVYEQYF,TGTGCCAGCAGCTTGGGGGGGGTCTACGAGCAGTACTTC
TRBJ2-1,-,TRBD2,TRBV4-3,CASSQELAGGAENEQFF,TGCGCCAGCAGCCAAGAATTGGCGGGAGGTGCAGAGAATGAGCAGTTCTTC
TRBJ1-1,-,-,TRBV7-9,CASAIARRNTEAFF,TGTGCCAGCGCCATCGCCCGGCGAAACACTGAAGCTTTCTTT
TRBJ2-3,-,-,TRBV30,CAWSVRGATDTQYF,TGTGCCTGGAGTGTACGAGGGGCGACAGATACGCAGTATTTT
TRBJ2-5,few,-,TRBV7-9,CASSLAFSEETQYF,TGTGCCAGCAGCTTAGCGTTTTCAGAAGAGACCCAGTACTTC
TRBJ2-7,-,-,TRBV28,CASRSPLLAHEQYF,TGTGCCAGCAGATCTCCGCTTCTAGCGCACGAGCAGTACTTC
TRBJ2-1,few,-,TRBV5-4,CASSPPASSYNEQFF,TGTGCCAGCAGCCCGCCGGCGAGCTCCTACAATGAGCAGTTCTTC